Below are 21 T cell receptor beta chains sequenced from a single sample in a study of OX40 agonist ivuxolimab in advanced cancers. Repertoires were generated with immunoSEQ multiplex PCR, while TCRdb's copy carries only in-frame clones and drops some. The repertoire has more than 50,000 clones, 85% of them found once; the top ten carry just under 4%. The source material was CD4+ or CD8+ T cells sorted from blood, sampled in a trial of the OX40 agonist ivuxolimab. These receptors were taken from an adult with an advanced solid tumor such as melanoma, head and neck, liver or kidney cancer.

The table lists this clone with a few counts. This chain joins TRBV9 and TRBJ2-7; D is perhaps TRBD1 (6 bases). With 4 bases removed from V and 0 bases from J, the gap between germline ends came to 11 bases. There are 14 residues in the CDR3. Germline-derived CDR1 and CDR2 are SGDLS and YYNGEE. The DNA of the CDR3 is TGTGCCAGCAGCCCGTCAGGGGACTCCTACGAGCAGTACTTC. As protein: CASSPSGDSYEQYF.

The chain carries TRBV7-9 and TRBJ2-3; weak D call: TRBD2 (5 bases). V was trimmed by 5 bases and J by 5 bases, leaving 17 bases between them. CDR1 is SEHNR, CDR2 FQNEAQ, per germline (reference sequence). CDR3 length: 15 residues. The CDR3 nucleotides are TGTGCCAGCAGCACTCGGACTTCCAGCCAAGATACGCAGTATTTT. As protein: CASSTRTSSQDTQYF.

This sequence joins TRBV2 and TRBJ1-2; TRBD1 matches at 7 bases. This CDR3 region has 14 residues. Germline CDR1 reads SNHLY; CDR2 reads FYNNEI. With V trimmed by 4 bases and J by 5 bases, 7 bases remained unmatched. In DNA form, the CDR3 reads TGTGCCAGCAGTGGACCCGGGACAGAATATGGCTACACCTTC. Translated: CASSGPGTEYGYTF.

The gene calls are TRBV19 and TRBJ2-2; D is perhaps TRBD2 (6 bases). V shed 3 bases and J shed 3 bases, with 20 bases lying between them. Germline CDR1 LNHDA, CDR2 SQIVND (reference sequence). CDR3 size: 18 residues. CDR3 nucleotides: TGTGCCAGTAGTATCGGGCTCGGGACTTCACGATACACCGGGGAGCTGTTTTTT. It is translated as CASSIGLGTSRYTGELFF. Complete variable domain (other parts from reference TRBV19 and TRBJ2-2): DGGITQSPKYLFRKEGQNVTLSCEQNLNHDAMYWYRQDPGQGLRLIYYSQIVNDFQKGDIAEGYSVSREKKESFPLTVTSAQKNPTAFYLCASSIGLGTSRYTGELFFGEGSRLTVL.

The chain recombines TRBV18 with TRBJ1-2; 8 nucleotides match TRBD1. The germline V gene encodes CDR1 KGHSH and CDR2 LQKENI. This CDR3 spans 14 amino acids. The ends lost 6 bases at V and 6 bases at J; junction bases unmatched: 9. CDR3 bases: TGTGCCAGCTCTGCAGGGGGCTCGGAGGATGGCTACACCTTC. Protein product: CASSAGGSEDGYTF.

The V and J genes are TRBV27 and TRBJ2-7; D is possibly TRBD1 (5 bases). The CDR3 runs to 13 residues. The germline CDR1 and CDR2 sequences are MNHEY and SMNVEV (reference sequence). The V and J ends lost 6 bases and 2 bases respectively, with 11 bases between them. The CDR3 reads CASRQGQTYEQYF. As DNA, the CDR3 is TGTGCCAGCAGGCAGGGTCAAACCTACGAGCAGTACTTC.

The V gene is TRBV28, the J gene TRBJ2-7, with D unclear. The V end was cut by 2 bases, the J end by 2 bases, with 13 bases between. Per the germline V gene, CDR1 is MDHEN and CDR2 is SYDVKM. The length of the CDR3 is 15 residues. CDR3 region: CASSLIAHRAYEQYF. The CDR3 coding sequence is TGTGCCAGCAGTTTAATTGCCCATAGGGCCTACGAGCAGTACTTC.

The chain couples TRBV6-1 to TRBJ2-2, with D perhaps TRBD1 (6 bases). This CDR3 contains 15 residues. CDR1 is MNHNS and CDR2 is SASEGT in the germline V gene. The V and J ends lost 8 bases and 4 bases respectively, with 17 bases between them. The CDR3 region has the DNA TGTGCCAGCCATGTCTGGGGGCAAAGCACCGGGGAGCTGTTTTTT. Its translation is CASHVWGQSTGELFF.

The J gene is TRBJ2-7, the V gene TRBV10-3; possibly TRBD1 for D (6 bases). V lost 2 bases, J lost 3 bases, and 14 bases lay in between. CDR3 length: 15 residues. The germline V gene has CDR1 ENHRY and CDR2 SYGVKD. The CDR3 coding sequence is TGTGCCATCAGTGAGACGGAGACAGGCAACTACGAGCAGTACTTC. Translated, it gives CAISETETGNYEQYF.

This sequence joins TRBV7-9 and TRBJ2-5; possibly TRBD1 or TRBD2 for D (6 bases each). Trimming left V 5 bases short and J 4 bases short, with 14 bases between. The germline V gene encodes CDR1 SEHNR and CDR2 FQNEAQ (reference sequence). This CDR3 is built from 14 residues. The CDR3 protein is CASSPGAWRETQYF. Here the CDR3 DNA reads TGTGCCAGCAGCCCGGGGGCTTGGCGAGAGACCCAGTACTTC.

This chain uses TRBV6-5 with TRBJ1-1; maybe TRBD1 (5 bases). The germline V and J ends were trimmed by 2 bases and 0 bases, with 10 bases remaining between them. There are 15 residues in the CDR3. Germline values: CDR1 MNHEY, CDR2 SVGAGI. CDR3 region: CASSYRGRVNTEAFF. CDR3 nucleotide sequence: TGTGCCAGCAGTTACAGGGGCAGGGTGAACACTGAAGCTTTCTTT.

The V and J genes are TRBV29-1 and TRBJ1-1, with TRBD1 as a possible D gene (6 bases). Germline assignment: CDR1 SQVTM and CDR2 ANQGSEA. The ends were cut back, 5 bases at V and 4 bases at J, with 17 bases in the middle. CDR3 length equals 14 residues. The CDR3 protein is CSVQQQGYGTEAFF. The CDR3 nucleotides read TGCAGCGTTCAACAACAGGGTTACGGCACTGAAGCTTTCTTT.

For this clone: Other DNA sequences in this specimen translate into the identical CDR3. The chain links TRBV6-1 to TRBJ1-5, with 7 bases fitting TRBD1. The CDR3 extends over 16 amino acids. Germline V CDR1 and CDR2: MNHNS, SASEGT. The V and J ends lost 1 base and 1 base, in that order; junction bases with no gene match: 4. The CDR3 bases are TGTGCCAGCAGTGAAGATAGGGGGCCGAGCAATCAGCCCCAGCATTTT. Encoded protein: CASSEDRGPSNQPQHF.

This clone was picked up a small number of times. The chain recombines TRBV29-1 with TRBJ2-7; TRBD1 matches 7 bases. Germline CDR1 reads SQVTM; CDR2 reads ANQGSEA. The CDR3 is 11 amino acids. The J segment lost 4 bases and the V segment lost 6 bases, leaving 3 bases of the junction unmatched. In DNA, the CDR3 is TGCAGCGTGCAGACAGGGTACGAGCAGTACTTC. This sequence encodes CSVQTGYEQYF.

V gene TRBV28 combines with J gene TRBJ1-5, with 9 nucleotides matching TRBD1. Trimming at V came to 6 bases and at J to 7 bases, leaving 13 bases not matched to a gene. Germline V gives CDR1 MDHEN, CDR2 SYDVKM. The CDR3 consists of 16 residues. CDR3 bases: TGTGCCAGCAGCGAGACAGGGGGAATAACAGGGCAGCCCCAGCATTTT. This sequence encodes CASSETGGITGQPQHF.

V is TRBV7-9 and J is TRBJ1-2; TRBD1 is a possible D gene (6 bases). The CDR3 runs 12 residues. The germline gives CDR1 SEHNR, CDR2 FQNEAQ (reference sequence). V lost 4 bases to trimming and J lost 3 bases, with 6 bases between them. The CDR3 spells CASSWTDYGYTF. The CDR3 region has the DNA TGTGCCAGCAGCTGGACAGACTATGGCTACACCTTC.

The chain has TRBV7-9 and TRBJ1-5, with 10 bases identical to TRBD1. This CDR3 has 14 residues. CDR1 is SEHNR, CDR2 FQNEAQ, per germline (reference sequence). V lost 5 bases to trimming and J lost 7 bases; unmatched junction nucleotides: 5. CDR3 region: CASSMDRGNQPQHF. The CDR3 DNA reads TGTGCCAGCAGCATGGACAGGGGGAACCAGCCCCAGCATTTT.

The chain couples TRBV19 to TRBJ1-5; tentative D call: TRBD1 (5 bases). This CDR3 has 14 amino acids. CDR1 is LNHDA and CDR2 is SQIVND in the germline V gene (reference sequence). V was clipped by 3 bases and J by 6 bases, with 12 bases between them. CDR3 sequence: CASSMGWGGQPQHF. CDR3 DNA sequence: TGTGCCAGTAGTATGGGATGGGGGGGTCAGCCCCAGCATTTT.

This clone was observed once. The chain links TRBV7-9 to TRBJ2-7; 8 bases fit TRBD1. The junction had 12 bases not matched to a gene; V was cut back by 5 bases and J by 0 bases. The CDR3 covers 17 residues. Germline CDR1 reads SEHNR; CDR2 reads FQNEAQ (reference sequence). The CDR3 DNA reads as TGTGCCAGCAGCCCCCCGAGCAGGACAGGGATCTCCTACGAGCAGTACTTC. Translation: CASSPPSRTGISYEQYF.

This clone was detected once. The V call is TRBV23-1, the J call TRBJ2-7; D assignment may be TRBD1 or TRBD2 (5 bases each). TRBV23-1 is an ORF, and what it does is uncertain. The CDR3 loop spans 16 amino acids. V lost 0 bases to trimming and J lost 7 bases, with 19 bases between them. CDR3 in amino acids: CASSQSGTVPRGEQYF. Here the CDR3 DNA reads TGCGCCAGCAGTCAATCGGGGACGGTCCCAAGGGGAGAGCAGTACTTC.

The chain joins TRBV29-1 to TRBJ2-5; TRBD2 might be the D (7 bases). Looked up from germline, CDR1 is SQVTM and CDR2 is ANQGSEA. CDR3 length equals 13 residues. Between the trimmed V and J ends, which lost 4 bases and 3 bases, there was a span of 12 bases. CDR3: CSVGAGAEETQYF. The CDR3 bases are TGCAGCGTTGGGGCGGGGGCGGAAGAGACCCAGTACTTC.